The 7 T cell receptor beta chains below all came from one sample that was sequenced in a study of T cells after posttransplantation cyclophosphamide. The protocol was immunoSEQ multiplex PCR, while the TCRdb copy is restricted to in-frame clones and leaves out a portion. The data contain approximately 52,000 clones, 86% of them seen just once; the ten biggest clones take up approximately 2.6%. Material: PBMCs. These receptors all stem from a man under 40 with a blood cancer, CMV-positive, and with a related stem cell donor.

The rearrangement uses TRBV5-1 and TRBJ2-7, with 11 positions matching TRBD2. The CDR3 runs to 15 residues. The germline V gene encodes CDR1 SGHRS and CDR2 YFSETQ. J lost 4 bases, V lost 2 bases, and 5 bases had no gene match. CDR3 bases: TGCGCCAGCAGCTTTGTAGCGGGAGGGGAATACGAGCAGTACTTC. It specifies CASSFVAGGEYEQYF.

CDR3: CASSPTGTGANVLTF. CDR3 DNA: TGTGCCAGCTCGCCTACAGGGACGGGGGCCAACGTCCTGACTTTC. The chain combines TRBV18 with TRBJ2-6; weak D call: TRBD1 (6 bases). Trimming shortened V by 6 bases and J by 4 bases, and 13 bases separated the two germline ends. Germline values: CDR1 KGHSH, CDR2 LQKENI. This CDR3 contains 15 residues.

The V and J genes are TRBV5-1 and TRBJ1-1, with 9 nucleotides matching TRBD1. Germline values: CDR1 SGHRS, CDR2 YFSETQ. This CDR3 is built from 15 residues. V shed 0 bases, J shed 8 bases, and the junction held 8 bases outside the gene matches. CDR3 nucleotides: TGCGCCAGCAGCTTGGCGGGACAGGGAAGTTCCGAAGCTTTCTTT. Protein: CASSLAGQGSSEAFF.

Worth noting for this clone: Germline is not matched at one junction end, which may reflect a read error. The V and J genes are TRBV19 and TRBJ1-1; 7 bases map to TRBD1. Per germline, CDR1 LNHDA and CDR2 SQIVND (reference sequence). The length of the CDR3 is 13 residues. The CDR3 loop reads CASSIDRDTEAFF. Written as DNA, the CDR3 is TGTGCCAGTAGCATAGACAGGGACACTGAAGCTTTCTTT.

This CDR3 is CASSPPSGLAYNEQFF. CDR3 coding DNA: TGTGCCAGCTCACCACCGTCGGGACTAGCATACAATGAGCAGTTCTTC. The chain links TRBV18 to TRBJ2-1, with 9 bases fitting TRBD2. V lost 0 bases and J lost 4; bases outside the gene matches: 4. Per germline, CDR1 KGHSH and CDR2 LQKENI. CDR3 length: 16 amino acids.

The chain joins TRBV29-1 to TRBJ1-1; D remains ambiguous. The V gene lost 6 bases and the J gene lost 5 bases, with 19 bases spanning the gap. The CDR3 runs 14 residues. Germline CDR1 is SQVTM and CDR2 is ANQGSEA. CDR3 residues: CSVPRRGRRTEAFF. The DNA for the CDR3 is TGCAGCGTCCCCCGGCGGGGTCGGAGAACTGAAGCTTTCTTT.

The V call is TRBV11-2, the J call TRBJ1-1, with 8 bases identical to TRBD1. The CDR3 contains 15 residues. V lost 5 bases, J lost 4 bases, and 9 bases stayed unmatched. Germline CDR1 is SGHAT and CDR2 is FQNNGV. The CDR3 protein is CASSPARDRRTEAFF. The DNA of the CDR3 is TGTGCCAGCAGCCCAGCCCGGGACAGGCGCACTGAAGCTTTCTTT.